The rows below give T cell receptor beta chains drawn from one sample of a study of T cells in Graves' hyperthyroidism and ophthalmopathy. TCRdb passed the multiplex PCR reads through MiXCR, listing each CDR3 protein once. The sample has under 550,000 distinct CDR3 sequences, around 15% seen once. Sequenced: blood. Every receptor here comes from a woman aged 18-35 years with Graves' hyperthyroidism. CDR3s include the opening cysteine and the closing phenylalanine or tryptophan. Each record gives: clone size, V gene, D gene, J gene, CDR3 protein, CDR3 DNA. A D gene is named only where the DNA matches it firmly. Not all rows give a size; the values are once, few, many and, for expanded clones, a class.

abundance: many; v_gene: TRBV24-1; d_gene: .; j_gene: TRBJ1-5; CDR3aa: CATSETGFFQPQHF; CDR3nt: TGTGCCACCAGCGAAACAGGTTTCTTCCAGCCCCAGCATTTT
abundance: many; v_gene: TRBV2; d_gene: .; j_gene: TRBJ1-5; CDR3aa: CASSIEQDQPQHF; CDR3nt: TGTGCCAGCAGCATCGAGCAGGATCAGCCCCAGCATTTT
abundance: many; v_gene: TRBV14; d_gene: TRBD2; j_gene: TRBJ2-1; CDR3aa: CASSLWGGTEQFF; CDR3nt: TGTGCCAGCAGCCTGTGGGGGGGTACTGAGCAGTTCTTC
abundance: many; v_gene: TRBV9; d_gene: TRBD1; j_gene: TRBJ1-2; CDR3aa: CASSVADRAVYGYTF; CDR3nt: TGTGCCAGCAGCGTAGCGGACAGGGCTGTCTATGGCTACACCTTC
abundance: many; v_gene: TRBV3-1; d_gene: .; j_gene: TRBJ2-1; CDR3aa: CASSQDRRANEQFF; CDR3nt: TGTGCCAGCAGCCAAGATCGCAGGGCGAATGAGCAGTTCTTC
abundance: many; v_gene: TRBV28; d_gene: .; j_gene: TRBJ1-1; CDR3aa: CASSLSLENTEAFF; CDR3nt: TGTGCCAGCAGTTTGTCCTTGGAGAACACTGAAGCTTTCTTT
abundance: .; v_gene: TRBV9; d_gene: .; j_gene: TRBJ2-3; CDR3aa: CASNGKRRADTQYF; CDR3nt: TGTGCCAGCAACGGGAAGAGAAGGGCAGATACGCAGTATTTT
abundance: many; v_gene: TRBV3-1; d_gene: .; j_gene: TRBJ1-2; CDR3aa: CASSQNREMNYGYTF; CDR3nt: TGTGCCAGCAGCCAAAACAGGGAGATGAACTATGGCTACACCTTC
abundance: .; v_gene: TRBV7-9; d_gene: TRBD1; j_gene: TRBJ1-4; CDR3aa: CASSFYLDRGTNEKLFF; CDR3nt: TGTGCCAGCAGCTTCTATTTGGACAGGGGAACTAATGAAAAACTGTTTTTT
abundance: many; v_gene: TRBV5-5; d_gene: TRBD1; j_gene: TRBJ1-5; CDR3aa: CASSLAGGLEPQHF; CDR3nt: TGTGCCAGCAGCTTAGCAGGGGGTCTAGAGCCCCAGCATTTT
abundance: many; v_gene: TRBV28; d_gene: TRBD1; j_gene: TRBJ1-6; CDR3aa: CASSLPPGGLRSPLHF; CDR3nt: TGTGCCAGCAGTTTACCCCCAGGGGGCCTAAGATCACCCCTCCACTTT
abundance: many; v_gene: TRBV28; d_gene: TRBD1; j_gene: TRBJ2-7; CDR3aa: CASRWGLRQGFYEQYF; CDR3nt: TGTGCCAGCAGGTGGGGTTTACGACAGGGCTTTTACGAGCAGTACTTC
abundance: few; v_gene: TRBV7-8; d_gene: .; j_gene: TRBJ1-2; CDR3aa: CASSLTTVNYGYTF; CDR3nt: TGTGCCAGCAGCTTAACGACAGTTAACTATGGCTACACCTTC
abundance: many; v_gene: TRBV7-8; d_gene: TRBD2; j_gene: TRBJ2-1; CDR3aa: CASSQVATSARRNYNEQFF; CDR3nt: TGTGCCAGCAGCCAAGTGGCTACTAGCGCCCGACGAAATTACAATGAGCAGTTCTTC
abundance: many; v_gene: TRBV9; d_gene: .; j_gene: TRBJ1-5; CDR3aa: CASSVGGVRNQPQHF; CDR3nt: TGTGCCAGCAGCGTAGGAGGGGTGCGCAATCAGCCCCAGCATTTT
abundance: .; v_gene: TRBV7-6; d_gene: .; j_gene: TRBJ1-6; CDR3aa: CASSSGQGQYNSPLHF; CDR3nt: TGTGCCAGCAGCTCGGGCCAAGGACAGTATAATTCACCCCTCCACTTT
abundance: many; v_gene: TRBV7-2; d_gene: .; j_gene: TRBJ2-3; CDR3aa: CASSQPTDTQYF; CDR3nt: TGTGCCAGCAGCCAGCCCACTGATACGCAGTATTTT
abundance: many; v_gene: TRBV5-1; d_gene: .; j_gene: TRBJ1-4; CDR3aa: CASSLARSEKLFF; CDR3nt: TGCGCCAGCAGCTTGGCCCGAAGCGAAAAACTGTTTTTT
abundance: once; v_gene: TRBV6-9; d_gene: TRBD2; j_gene: TRBJ2-1; CDR3aa: CASSFPAGAAYNEQFF; CDR3nt: TGTGCCAGCAGTTTCCCCGCGGGAGCTGCCTACAATGAGCAGTTCTTC
abundance: .; v_gene: TRBV11-1; d_gene: TRBD1; j_gene: TRBJ1-3; CDR3aa: CASSYSRGNTIYF; CDR3nt: TGTGCCAGCAGCTACTCCAGGGGGAACACCATATATTTT
abundance: many; v_gene: TRBV20-1; d_gene: TRBD2; j_gene: TRBJ2-7; CDR3aa: CSARRASGIGVSSYEQYF; CDR3nt: TGCAGTGCTAGGAGGGCTAGCGGGATCGGAGTGAGCTCCTACGAGCAGTACTTC
abundance: many; v_gene: TRBV18; d_gene: .; j_gene: TRBJ2-7; CDR3aa: CASSPGLPGHYEQYF; CDR3nt: TGTGCCAGCTCACCCGGTCTTCCTGGGCACTACGAGCAGTACTTC
abundance: few; v_gene: TRBV5-4; d_gene: TRBD2; j_gene: TRBJ2-2; CDR3aa: CASSLEPSGRPGELFF; CDR3nt: TGTGCCAGCAGCTTGGAACCTAGCGGGAGGCCCGGGGAGCTGTTTTTT
abundance: many; v_gene: TRBV28; d_gene: .; j_gene: TRBJ2-7; CDR3aa: CASSSGVARGEQYF; CDR3nt: TGTGCCAGCAGTTCCGGTGTGGCTAGAGGAGAGCAGTACTTC
abundance: .; v_gene: TRBV5-4; d_gene: .; j_gene: TRBJ2-3; CDR3aa: CASSLDSFKDTQYF; CDR3nt: TGTGCCAGCAGCCTGGACAGCTTCAAGGATACGCAGTATTTT
abundance: many; v_gene: TRBV7-2; d_gene: TRBD1; j_gene: TRBJ1-6; CDR3aa: CASSPQGGPINSPLHF; CDR3nt: TGTGCCAGCAGCCCGCAGGGGGGACCGATTAATTCACCCCTCCACTTT
abundance: many; v_gene: TRBV27; d_gene: TRBD2; j_gene: TRBJ2-7; CDR3aa: CASSLLGLAGALREQYF; CDR3nt: TGTGCCAGCAGTTTATTAGGACTAGCGGGAGCTCTTCGCGAGCAGTACTTC
abundance: few; v_gene: TRBV25-1; d_gene: .; j_gene: TRBJ2-2; CDR3aa: CASLHPSTANTGELFF; CDR3nt: TGTGCCAGCCTACACCCTTCGACAGCGAACACCGGGGAGCTGTTTTTT
abundance: many; v_gene: TRBV6-6; d_gene: .; j_gene: TRBJ1-2; CDR3aa: CASSYDRQNYGYTF; CDR3nt: TGTGCCAGCAGTTACGATAGACAGAACTATGGCTACACCTTC
abundance: many; v_gene: TRBV2; d_gene: TRBD1; j_gene: TRBJ2-2; CDR3aa: CASSELGQGNTGELFF; CDR3nt: TGTGCCAGCAGTGAGTTGGGACAGGGAAACACCGGGGAGCTGTTTTTT
abundance: .; v_gene: TRBV5-1; d_gene: .; j_gene: TRBJ2-5; CDR3aa: CASSLAGRVEETQYF; CDR3nt: TGCGCCAGCAGCTTGGCGGGCAGGGTCGAGGAGACCCAGTACTTC
abundance: .; v_gene: TRBV4-3; d_gene: TRBD2; j_gene: TRBJ2-1; CDR3aa: CASSQETGTSGIEQFF; CDR3nt: TGCGCCAGCAGCCAAGAAACCGGGACTAGCGGGATTGAGCAGTTCTTC
abundance: few; v_gene: TRBV7-8; d_gene: .; j_gene: TRBJ2-3; CDR3aa: CASSLGRRGDTQYF; CDR3nt: TGTGCCAGCAGCTTAGGGCGTCGGGGAGATACGCAGTATTTT
abundance: many; v_gene: TRBV29-1; d_gene: .; j_gene: TRBJ1-1; CDR3aa: CSVEGGPGGEAFF; CDR3nt: TGCAGCGTTGAAGGGGGGCCGGGCGGTGAAGCTTTCTTT
abundance: many; v_gene: TRBV7-3; d_gene: .; j_gene: TRBJ2-7; CDR3aa: CASSPTRGYEQYF; CDR3nt: TGTGCCAGCAGTCCAACCCGGGGTTACGAGCAGTACTTC
abundance: many; v_gene: TRBV6-5; d_gene: .; j_gene: TRBJ1-1; CDR3aa: CASSYRGTNTEAFF; CDR3nt: TGTGCCAGCAGTTACAGGGGAACGAACACTGAAGCTTTCTTT
abundance: few; v_gene: TRBV5-1; d_gene: .; j_gene: TRBJ1-3; CDR3aa: CASSLEGLTGNTIYF; CDR3nt: TGCGCCAGCAGCTTGGAAGGGTTGACTGGAAACACCATATATTTT
abundance: few; v_gene: TRBV19; d_gene: TRBD1; j_gene: TRBJ1-5; CDR3aa: CASKRGRGLDSQPQHF; CDR3nt: TGTGCCAGTAAGAGGGGTAGGGGGCTAGACAGTCAGCCCCAGCATTTT
abundance: few; v_gene: TRBV7-2; d_gene: .; j_gene: TRBJ2-7; CDR3aa: CASSLSGSHSYEQYF; CDR3nt: TGTGCCAGCAGCTTATCAGGGTCCCACTCCTACGAGCAGTACTTC
abundance: few; v_gene: TRBV19; d_gene: .; j_gene: TRBJ2-7; CDR3aa: CASSMNWLYEQYF; CDR3nt: TGTGCCAGTAGTATGAATTGGCTTTACGAGCAGTACTTC
abundance: .; v_gene: TRBV15; d_gene: .; j_gene: TRBJ1-5; CDR3aa: CATSRPGAARNQPQHF; CDR3nt: TGTGCCACCAGCAGACCAGGGGCGGCGCGCAATCAGCCCCAGCATTTT
abundance: .; v_gene: TRBV10-1; d_gene: TRBD2; j_gene: TRBJ2-3; CDR3aa: CASSEGLGYADTQYF; CDR3nt: TGCGCCAGCAGTGAGGGACTAGGGTACGCAGATACGCAGTATTTT